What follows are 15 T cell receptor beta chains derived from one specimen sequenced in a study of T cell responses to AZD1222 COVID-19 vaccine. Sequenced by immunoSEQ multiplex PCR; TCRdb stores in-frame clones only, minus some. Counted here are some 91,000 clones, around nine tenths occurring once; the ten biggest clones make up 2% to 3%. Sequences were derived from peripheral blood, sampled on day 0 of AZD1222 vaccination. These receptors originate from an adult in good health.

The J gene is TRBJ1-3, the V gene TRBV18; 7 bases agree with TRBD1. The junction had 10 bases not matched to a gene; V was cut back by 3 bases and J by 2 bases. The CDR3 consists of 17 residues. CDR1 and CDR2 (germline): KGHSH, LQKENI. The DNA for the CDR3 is TGTGCCAGCTCACCTTACGCCTCAGGGGGTACTGGAAACACCATATATTTT. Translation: CASSPYASGGTGNTIYF.

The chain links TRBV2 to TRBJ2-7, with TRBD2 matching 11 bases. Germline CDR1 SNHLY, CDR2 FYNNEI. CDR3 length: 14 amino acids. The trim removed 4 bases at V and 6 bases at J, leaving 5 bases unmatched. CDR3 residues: CASSGLAGWGEQYF. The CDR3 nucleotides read TGTGCCAGCAGTGGACTAGCGGGATGGGGCGAGCAGTACTTC.

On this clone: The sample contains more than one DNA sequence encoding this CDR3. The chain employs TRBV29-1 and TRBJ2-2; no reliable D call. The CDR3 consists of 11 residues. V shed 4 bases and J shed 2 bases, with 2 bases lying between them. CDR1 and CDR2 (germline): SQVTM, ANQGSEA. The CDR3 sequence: CSVANTGELFF. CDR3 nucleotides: TGCAGCGTTGCTAACACCGGGGAGCTGTTTTTT.

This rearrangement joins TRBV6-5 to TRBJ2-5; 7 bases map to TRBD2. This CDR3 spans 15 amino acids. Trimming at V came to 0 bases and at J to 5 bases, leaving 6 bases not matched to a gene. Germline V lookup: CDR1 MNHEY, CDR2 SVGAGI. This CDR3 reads CASSYSAGVGETQYF. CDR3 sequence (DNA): TGTGCCAGCAGTTACTCGGCGGGAGTGGGGGAGACCCAGTACTTC.

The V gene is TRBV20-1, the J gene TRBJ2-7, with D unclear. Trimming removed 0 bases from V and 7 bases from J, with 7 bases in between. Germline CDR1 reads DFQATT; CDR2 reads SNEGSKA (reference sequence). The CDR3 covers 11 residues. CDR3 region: CSARDGIEQYF. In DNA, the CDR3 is TGCAGTGCTAGAGATGGGATAGAGCAGTACTTC.

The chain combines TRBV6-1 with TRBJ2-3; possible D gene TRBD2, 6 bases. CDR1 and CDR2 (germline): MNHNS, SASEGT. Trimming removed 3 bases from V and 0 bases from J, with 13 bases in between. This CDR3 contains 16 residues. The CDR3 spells CASSEWLATSTDTQYF. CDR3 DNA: TGTGCCAGCAGTGAGTGGCTAGCGACTAGCACAGATACGCAGTATTTT.

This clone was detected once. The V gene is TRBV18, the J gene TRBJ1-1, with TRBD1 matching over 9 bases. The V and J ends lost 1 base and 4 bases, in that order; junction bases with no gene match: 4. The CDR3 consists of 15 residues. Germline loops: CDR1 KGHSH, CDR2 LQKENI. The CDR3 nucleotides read TGTGCCAGCTCACCACAATCGGGACAGGGCACTGAAGCTTTCTTT. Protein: CASSPQSGQGTEAFF.

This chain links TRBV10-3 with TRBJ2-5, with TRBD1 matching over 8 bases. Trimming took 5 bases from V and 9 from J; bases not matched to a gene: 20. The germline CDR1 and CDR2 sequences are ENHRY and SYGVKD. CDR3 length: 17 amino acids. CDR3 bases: TGTGCCATCAGTCCCGAAACAGGGGGGTTGCGCCTTGTGGCCCAGTACTTC. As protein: CAISPETGGLRLVAQYF.

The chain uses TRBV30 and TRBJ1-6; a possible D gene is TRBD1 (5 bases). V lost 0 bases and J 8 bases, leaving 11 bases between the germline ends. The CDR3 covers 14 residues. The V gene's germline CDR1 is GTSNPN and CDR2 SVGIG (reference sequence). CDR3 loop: CAWSVGTGDSPLHF. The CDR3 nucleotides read TGTGCCTGGAGTGTCGGGACCGGGGATTCACCCCTCCACTTT.

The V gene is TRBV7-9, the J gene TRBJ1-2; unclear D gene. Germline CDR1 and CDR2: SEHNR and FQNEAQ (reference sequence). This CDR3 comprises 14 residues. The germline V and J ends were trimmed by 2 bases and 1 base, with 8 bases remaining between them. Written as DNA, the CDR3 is TGTGCCAGCAGCTTACGAGGGATTAACTATGGCTACACCTTC. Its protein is CASSLRGINYGYTF.

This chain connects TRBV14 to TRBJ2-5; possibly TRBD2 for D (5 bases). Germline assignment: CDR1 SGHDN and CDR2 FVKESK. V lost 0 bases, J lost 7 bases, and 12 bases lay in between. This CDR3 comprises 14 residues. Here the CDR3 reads CASSQDLFGGTQYF. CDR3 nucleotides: TGTGCCAGCAGCCAAGATTTATTTGGAGGGACCCAGTACTTC.

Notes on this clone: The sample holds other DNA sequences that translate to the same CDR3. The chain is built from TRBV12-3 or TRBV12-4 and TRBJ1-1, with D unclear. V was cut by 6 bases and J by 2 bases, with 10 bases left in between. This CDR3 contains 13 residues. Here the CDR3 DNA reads TGTGCCAGCAGCCCCGGGAGAAACACTGAAGCTTTCTTT. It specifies CASSPGRNTEAFF.

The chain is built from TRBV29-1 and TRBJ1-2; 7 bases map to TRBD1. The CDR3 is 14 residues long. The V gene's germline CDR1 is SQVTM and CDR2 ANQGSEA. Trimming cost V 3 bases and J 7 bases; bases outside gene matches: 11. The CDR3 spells CSVDLEGATSGYTF. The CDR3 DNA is TGCAGCGTTGATTTGGAGGGGGCGACCAGTGGCTACACCTTC.

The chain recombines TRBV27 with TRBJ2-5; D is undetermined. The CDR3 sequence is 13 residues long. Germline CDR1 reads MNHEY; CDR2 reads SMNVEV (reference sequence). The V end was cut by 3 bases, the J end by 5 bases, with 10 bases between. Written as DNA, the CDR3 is TGTGCCAGCAGTTTGGCCGGATGGGAGACCCAGTACTTC. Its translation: CASSLAGWETQYF.

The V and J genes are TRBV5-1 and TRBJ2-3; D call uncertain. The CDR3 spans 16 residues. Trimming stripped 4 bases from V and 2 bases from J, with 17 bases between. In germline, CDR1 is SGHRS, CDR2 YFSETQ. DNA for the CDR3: TGCGCCAGCAGCAGGAAGCTTGGCCACTCCACAGATACGCAGTATTTT. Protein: CASSRKLGHSTDTQYF.